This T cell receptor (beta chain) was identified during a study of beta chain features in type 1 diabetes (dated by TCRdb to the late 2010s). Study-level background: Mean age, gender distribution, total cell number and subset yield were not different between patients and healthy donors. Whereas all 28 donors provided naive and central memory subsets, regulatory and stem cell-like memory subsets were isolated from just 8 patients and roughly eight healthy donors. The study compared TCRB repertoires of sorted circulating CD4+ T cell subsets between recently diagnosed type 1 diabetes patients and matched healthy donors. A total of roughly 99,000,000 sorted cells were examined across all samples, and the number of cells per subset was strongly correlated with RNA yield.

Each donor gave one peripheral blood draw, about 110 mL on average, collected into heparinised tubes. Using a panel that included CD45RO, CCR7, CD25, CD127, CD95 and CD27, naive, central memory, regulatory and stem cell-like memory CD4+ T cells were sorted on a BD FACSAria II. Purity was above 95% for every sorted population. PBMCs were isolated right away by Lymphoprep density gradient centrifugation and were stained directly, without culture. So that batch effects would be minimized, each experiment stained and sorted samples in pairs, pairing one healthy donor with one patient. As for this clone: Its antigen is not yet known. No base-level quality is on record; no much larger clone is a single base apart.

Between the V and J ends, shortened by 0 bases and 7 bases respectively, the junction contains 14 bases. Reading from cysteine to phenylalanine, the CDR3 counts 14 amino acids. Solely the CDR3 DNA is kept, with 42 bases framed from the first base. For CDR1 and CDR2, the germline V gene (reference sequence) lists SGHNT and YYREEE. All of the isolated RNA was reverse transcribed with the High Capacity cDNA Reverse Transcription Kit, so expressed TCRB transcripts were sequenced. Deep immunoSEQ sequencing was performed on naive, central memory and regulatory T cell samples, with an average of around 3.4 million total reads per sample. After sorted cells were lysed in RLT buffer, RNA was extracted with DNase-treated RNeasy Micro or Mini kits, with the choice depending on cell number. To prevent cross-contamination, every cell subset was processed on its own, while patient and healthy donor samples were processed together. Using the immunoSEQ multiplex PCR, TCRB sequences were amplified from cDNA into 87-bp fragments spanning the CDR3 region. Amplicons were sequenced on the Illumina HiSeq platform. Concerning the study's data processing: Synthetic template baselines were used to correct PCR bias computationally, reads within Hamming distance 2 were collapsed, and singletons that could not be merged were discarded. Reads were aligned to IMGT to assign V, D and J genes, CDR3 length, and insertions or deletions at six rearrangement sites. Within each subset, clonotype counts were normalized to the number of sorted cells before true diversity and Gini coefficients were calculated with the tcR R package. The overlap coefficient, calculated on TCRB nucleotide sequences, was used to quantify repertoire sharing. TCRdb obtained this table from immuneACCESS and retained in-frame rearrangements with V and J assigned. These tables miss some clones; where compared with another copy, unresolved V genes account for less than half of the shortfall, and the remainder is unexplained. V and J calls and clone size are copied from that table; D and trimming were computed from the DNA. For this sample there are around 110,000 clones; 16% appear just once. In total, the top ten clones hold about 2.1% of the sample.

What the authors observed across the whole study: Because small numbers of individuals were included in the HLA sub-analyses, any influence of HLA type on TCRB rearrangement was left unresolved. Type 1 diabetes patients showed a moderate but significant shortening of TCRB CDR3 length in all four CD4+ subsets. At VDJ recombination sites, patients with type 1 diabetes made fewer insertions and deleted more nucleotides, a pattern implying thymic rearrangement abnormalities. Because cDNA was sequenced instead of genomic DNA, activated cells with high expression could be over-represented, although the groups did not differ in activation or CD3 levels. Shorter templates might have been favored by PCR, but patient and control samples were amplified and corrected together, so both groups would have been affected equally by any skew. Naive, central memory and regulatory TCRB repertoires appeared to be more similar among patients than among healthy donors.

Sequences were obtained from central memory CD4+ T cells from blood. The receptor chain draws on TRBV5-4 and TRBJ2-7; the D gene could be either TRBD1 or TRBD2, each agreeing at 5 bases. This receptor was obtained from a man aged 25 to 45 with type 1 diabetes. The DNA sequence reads TGTGCCAGCAGCTTGGGACCCGGGGCGAATGAGCAGTACTTC. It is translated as CASSLGPGANEQYF.